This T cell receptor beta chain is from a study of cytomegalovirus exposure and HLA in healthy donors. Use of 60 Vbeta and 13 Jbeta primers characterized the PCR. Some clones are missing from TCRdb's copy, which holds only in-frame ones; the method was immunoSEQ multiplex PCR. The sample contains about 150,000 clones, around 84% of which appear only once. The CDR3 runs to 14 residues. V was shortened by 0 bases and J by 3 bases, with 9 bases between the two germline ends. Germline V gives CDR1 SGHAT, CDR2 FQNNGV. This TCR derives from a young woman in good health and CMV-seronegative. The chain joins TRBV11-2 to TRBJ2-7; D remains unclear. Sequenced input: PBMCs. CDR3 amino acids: CASSLDGQNYEQYF. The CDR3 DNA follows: TGTGCCAGCAGCTTAGATGGGCAGAACTACGAGCAGTACTTC.